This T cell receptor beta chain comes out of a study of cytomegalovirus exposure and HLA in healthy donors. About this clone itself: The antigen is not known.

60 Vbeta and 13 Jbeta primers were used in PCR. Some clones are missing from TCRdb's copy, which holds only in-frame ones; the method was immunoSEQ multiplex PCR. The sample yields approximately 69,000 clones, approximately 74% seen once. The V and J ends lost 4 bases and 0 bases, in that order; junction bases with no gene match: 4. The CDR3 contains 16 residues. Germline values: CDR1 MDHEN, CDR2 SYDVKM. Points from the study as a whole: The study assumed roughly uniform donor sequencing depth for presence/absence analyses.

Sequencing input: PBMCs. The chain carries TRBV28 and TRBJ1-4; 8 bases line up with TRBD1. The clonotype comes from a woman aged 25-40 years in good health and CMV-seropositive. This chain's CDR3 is CASSWTGKATNEKLFF. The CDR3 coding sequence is TGTGCCAGCAGTTGGACAGGGAAAGCAACTAATGAAAAACTGTTTTTT.